This T cell receptor beta chain appears in the sequencing data of a study of early T cells in non-severe SARS-CoV-2 infection. Study context: With bulk RNA from unsorted whole blood as input, sequencing yielded unpaired chains. The study's findings and limits: The VDJdb matching leaned toward anti-spike CD8 responses and overlooked private and CD4 specificities.

Comments on this clonotype: Its antigen is undetermined.

Researchers tagged individual cDNA molecules with unique molecular identifiers. TCRdb passed the 5' RACE reads through MiXCR, listing each CDR3 protein once. Among about 66,000 distinct CDR3 sequences, about 19% were seen once, and the ten largest hold 16%. CDR1 is SGHTA and CDR2 is FQGNSA in the germline V gene. The CDR3 spans 18 residues. V dropped 6 bases and J dropped 7; count of bases not matched to a gene: 19. The source material was whole blood, sampled at baseline. The rearrangement uses TRBV7-2 and TRBJ2-2, with 8 bases lining up with TRBD2. This clonotype was sampled from an adult who was a healthcare worker with PCR-confirmed SARS-CoV-2 infection or an uninfected control (not recorded which). CDR3 loop: CASSPPGGGPRGNGELFF. The CDR3 nucleotides read TGTGCCAGCAGTCCACCCGGGGGGGGACCCAGAGGGAACGGGGAGCTGTTTTTT. Filled out from reference TRBV7-2 and TRBJ2-2, the complete variable domain reads GAGVSQSPSNKVTEKGKDVELRCDPISGHTALYWYRQSLGQGLEFLIYFQGNSAPDKSGLPSDRFSAERTGGSVSTLTIQRTQQEDSAVYLCASSPPGGGPRGNGELFFGEGSRLTVL.